The clone carrying this T cell receptor (beta chain) was counted between two and nine times. Building the TCR beta libraries relied on iRepertoire HTBI primers, and CDR3 regions underwent Arm-PCR. In TCRdb, the multiplex PCR reads were re-called with MiXCR into one record per CDR3 protein. Among some 300,000 distinct CDR3 sequences listed, roughly 21% were seen once. This sample stems from a study of regulatory T cells in long-lasting Graves disease. This CDR3 contains 15 residues. The germline V gene encodes CDR1 MGHRA and CDR2 YSYEKL. Trimming pared 0 bases from V and 5 bases from J, leaving 13 bases between. Time point of the sample: persistent/refractory GD, antithyroid drugs over 5 years with positive TRAb. Making the TCR library involved RNA that had been extracted from PBMCs.

The source of this sequence is a female donor with Graves disease. The V and J genes are TRBV4-1 and TRBJ1-1; tentative D call: TRBD1 (6 bases). This specimen was peripheral blood mononuclear cells (PBMCs), taken when the disease was refractory, from a patient treated with antithyroid drugs. DNA of the CDR3: TGCGCCAGCAGCCAAGAGTTGGGGGCAGAGACTGAAGCTTTCTTT. Protein: CASSQELGAETEAFF.